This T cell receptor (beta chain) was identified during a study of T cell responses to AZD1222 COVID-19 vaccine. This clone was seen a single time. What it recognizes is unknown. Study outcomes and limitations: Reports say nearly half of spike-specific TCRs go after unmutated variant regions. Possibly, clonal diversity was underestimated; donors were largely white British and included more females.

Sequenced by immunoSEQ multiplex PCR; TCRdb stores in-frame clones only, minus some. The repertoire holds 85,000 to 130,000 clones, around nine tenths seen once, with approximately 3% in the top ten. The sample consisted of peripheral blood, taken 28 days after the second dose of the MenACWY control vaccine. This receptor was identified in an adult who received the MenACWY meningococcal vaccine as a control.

Written as DNA, the CDR3 is TGTGCCAGCAGTACACGGACTAGCGGGGGCCGGTACAATGAGCAGTTCTTC. Protein sequence: CASSTRTSGGRYNEQFF. V gene TRBV6-2 or TRBV6-3 combines with J gene TRBJ2-1, with TRBD2 identical over 13 bases. The CDR3 is made up of 17 amino acids. Germline CDR1 is MNHEY and CDR2 is SVGEGT. Trimming removed 5 bases from V and 4 bases from J; junction bases left unmatched: 8.